The entry below gives a single T cell receptor beta chain sequence along with its context. The V gene lost 5 bases and the J gene lost 0 bases, with 12 bases spanning the gap. This CDR3 has 15 residues. Per germline, CDR1 MDHEN and CDR2 SYDVKM. The sample originates from a study of blood T cell repertoires in COVID-19. Study-level background: Samples came from the United States, Italy and Spain, spanning acute and convalescent COVID-19. From T cells, B-cell-depleted T cells, or PBMCs came the material, which was cDNA or gDNA.

Authors' analysis steps: Scientists estimated how many nucleated cells there were by amplifying reference gene primers. TCRdb keeps only in-frame clones here, not all; method: immunoSEQ multiplex PCR. Clone size and V and J calls were adopted from that table, with D and trimming inferred from the DNA. This table has 94,000 or so clones, around 83% appearing once. The V call is TRBV28, the J call TRBJ2-3; D perhaps matches TRBD1 (6 bases). The sequence came from a man aged 55 to 70 with acute or convalescent COVID-19. Sequencing was done on a sample of peripheral blood. DNA for the CDR3: TGTGCCAGCAGTCGGGACATACAAAGCACAGATACGCAGTATTTT. This translates into CASSRDIQSTDTQYF.